This paragraph reports one T cell receptor (beta chain). Antigen: not known. Clones were read by immunoSEQ multiplex PCR, and TCRdb kept only the in-frame ones, dropping some. The repertoire holds over 85,000 clones, with about nine tenths as singletons. The record originates from a study of OX40 agonist ivuxolimab in advanced cancers. Study at large: Patients achieving partial responses numbered three: one hepatocellular carcinoma case and two cutaneous melanoma cases. Findings and caveats of the study: Expanded clones belonging to CD8+ T cells outnumbered, on average, those of CD4+.

V lost 7 bases and J 0 bases, leaving 10 bases between the germline ends. CDR1 is SGDLS, CDR2 YYNGEE, per germline. The CDR3 has 13 residues. The material was CD4+ or CD8+ T cells sorted from blood, obtained in a trial of the OX40 agonist ivuxolimab. The sequence came from an adult with an advanced solid tumor such as melanoma, head and neck, liver or kidney cancer. This sequence joins TRBV9 and TRBJ2-5; TRBD2 might be the D (6 bases). CDR3 loop: CASAGTYQETQYF. The CDR3 DNA sequence: TGTGCCAGCGCCGGGACTTACCAAGAGACCCAGTACTTC.